A single sample gave rise to the 15 T cell receptor beta chains below, sequenced in a study of blood T cells in healthy people across ages. The authors ran a second PCR of about 7 to 12 cycles using a sample-barcoded 5' primer and a J-beta primer mix. MiXCR, run by TCRdb on the 5' RACE reads, gives a single entry per CDR3 protein. The data contain about a million distinct CDR3 sequences, 45% to 60% of them singletons. The specimen sequenced was blood. These receptors all come from a woman aged 60-75 years in good health.

The chain links TRBV6-5 to TRBJ2-4, with 8 bases lining up with TRBD1. The DNA end is more similar to TRBJ2-7, so the J call may be wrong. Germline lookup yields CDR1 MNHEY and CDR2 SVGAGI. The CDR3 loop spans 16 amino acids. The DNA for the CDR3 is TGTGCCAGCAGCCCGACTGAGGACAGGGTGATTTACGAGCAGTACTTC. As protein: CASSPTEDRVIYEQYF.

This clonotype was detected a few times. The chain links TRBV4-1 to TRBJ2-3; D possibly uses TRBD1 or TRBD2 (5 bases each). V lost 3 bases and J 5 bases, leaving 12 bases between the germline ends. The CDR3 spans 14 residues. Per germline, CDR1 MGHRA and CDR2 YSYEKL. The CDR3 sequence is CASSQRGRGDTQYF. The CDR3 nucleotides are TGCGCCAGCAGCCAGAGGGGCCGTGGAGATACGCAGTATTTT.

There are a few counts of this clonotype. V and J are TRBV4-1 and TRBJ1-5; 8 positions agree with TRBD1. Germline CDR1 MGHRA, CDR2 YSYEKL. CDR3 length: 17 amino acids. Trimming removed 4 bases from V and 3 bases from J; junction bases left unmatched: 11. CDR3 region: CASSREPQGAFNQPQHF. For the CDR3, the DNA is TGCGCCAGCAGCCGAGAACCCCAGGGGGCTTTCAATCAGCCCCAGCATTTT.

This clonotype was seen a few times. The chain links TRBV28 to TRBJ2-5; TRBD2 matches 7 bases. Germline CDR1 is MDHEN and CDR2 is SYDVKM. The CDR3 runs 14 residues. The V and J ends lost 2 bases and 11 bases, in that order; junction bases with no gene match: 11. The DNA for the CDR3 is TGTGCCAGCAGTTTAAAGCTAGCGGAGAGGGAGCAGTACTTC. Residues: CASSLKLAEREQYF. Together with reference TRBV28 and TRBJ2-5, the CDR3 gives the full variable domain: DVKVTQSSRYLVKRTGEKVFLECVQDMDHENMFWYRQDPGLGLRLIYFSYDVKMKEKGDIPEGYSVSREKKERFSLILESASTNQTSMYLCASSLKLAEREQYFGPGTRLLVL.

A few counts support this clonotype. The V and J genes are TRBV20-1 and TRBJ2-5; TRBD2 matches 10 bases. There are 15 residues in the CDR3. Looked up from germline, CDR1 is DFQATT and CDR2 is SNEGSKA (reference sequence). J lost 2 bases, V lost 2 bases, and 5 bases had no gene match. Here the CDR3 DNA reads TGCAGTGCTAGAAATAATAGCGGGAGGCAAGAGACCCAGTACTTC. Translating gives CSARNNSGRQETQYF.

Points on this clonotype: This may be a read error, as it is one base from a much larger clone. The V call is TRBV5-1, the J call TRBJ2-6; D is perhaps TRBD1 (6 bases). The CDR3 is made up of 17 amino acids. From germline, CDR1 is SGHRS and CDR2 YFSETQ. The CDR3 here is CANSPDAIGDRANVLTF. CDR3 sequence (DNA): TGCGCCAACAGCCCTGACGCAATCGGGGACAGGGCCAACGTCCTGACTTTC.

The CDR3 here is CASEDGTSDGYTF. In DNA form, the CDR3 reads TGTGCCAGCGAGGACGGGACTTCGGATGGCTACACCTTC. This sequence joins TRBV2 and TRBJ1-2, with D possibly being TRBD1 (5 bases). The V end was cut by 8 bases, the J end by 6 bases, with 16 bases between. Germline assignment: CDR1 SNHLY and CDR2 FYNNEI. The CDR3 runs to 13 residues.

CDR3 loop: CASSSNRDLSYEQYF. CDR3 nucleotides: TGTGCCAGCAGCTCCAACCGGGACTTATCCTACGAGCAGTACTTC. The chain carries TRBV7-2 and TRBJ2-7, with D perhaps TRBD2 (6 bases). Germline CDR1 SGHTA, CDR2 FQGNSA. V was clipped by 4 bases and J by 1 base, with 14 bases between them. There are 15 residues in the CDR3.

This chain links TRBV7-9 with TRBJ2-7; no definite D call. CDR3 length equals 15 residues. Per germline, CDR1 SEHNR and CDR2 FQNEAQ (reference sequence). V lost 4 bases, J lost 1 base, and 14 bases lay in between. The CDR3 DNA sequence: TGTGCCAGCAGCTCGTCCGACCGAAATTCCTACGAGCAGTACTTC. It codes for CASSSSDRNSYEQYF.

The chain joins TRBV6-2 or TRBV6-3 to TRBJ1-1; D ambiguous. The CDR3 covers 14 residues. Germline lookup yields CDR1 MNHEY and CDR2 SVGEGT. V lost 4 bases and J 3 bases, leaving 12 bases between the germline ends. In DNA form, the CDR3 reads TGTGCCAGCAGTTTCGGGAGGAAGGACACTGAAGCTTTCTTT. It is translated as CASSFGRKDTEAFF.

The rearrangement joins TRBV29-1 to TRBJ2-6; 10 bases agree with TRBD1. Germline V gene sequence: CDR1 SQVTM, CDR2 ANQGSEA. CDR3 length equals 16 residues. With 5 bases clipped from V and 2 bases from J, the junction kept 6 bases outside the gene matches. CDR3 nucleotide sequence: TGCAGCGTTCACGTGACAGGGGGCCCTGGGGCCAACGTCCTGACTTTC. Amino acids: CSVHVTGGPGANVLTF.

This clonotype was observed a single time. This chain uses TRBV2 with TRBJ2-5; 9 bases agree with TRBD1. The germline V gene has CDR1 SNHLY and CDR2 FYNNEI. There are 16 residues in the CDR3. V shed 3 bases, J shed 11 bases, and the junction held 16 bases outside the gene matches. CDR3 sequence reads: CASSESGTGLYVKQYF. CDR3 DNA: TGTGCCAGCAGTGAGTCCGGGACAGGGCTTTACGTCAAGCAGTACTTC. The whole variable domain, filled in from reference TRBV2 and TRBJ2-5, reads EPEVTQTPSHQVTQMGQEVILRCVPISNHLYFYWYRQILGQKVEFLVSFYNNEISEKSEIFDDQFSVERPDGSNFTLKIRSTKLEDSAMYFCASSESGTGLYVKQYFGPGTRLLVL.

The chain recombines TRBV6-2 or TRBV6-3 with TRBJ2-7, with 7 bases aligning to TRBD1. Germline CDR1 is MNHEY and CDR2 is SVGEGT. The CDR3 is made up of 13 amino acids. Unmatched junction bases numbered 2, after V lost 6 bases and J lost 0 bases. The DNA of the CDR3 is TGTGCCAGCAGATGGGACAGCTCCTACGAGCAGTACTTC. Translated: CASRWDSSYEQYF.

The CDR3 is CSATGTNEQFF. The CDR3 DNA is TGCAGTGCTACCGGAACCAATGAGCAGTTCTTC. The rearrangement joins TRBV20-1 to TRBJ2-1; D is unclear. This CDR3 contains 11 residues. CDR1 is DFQATT and CDR2 is SNEGSKA in the germline V gene (reference sequence). V was pared by 4 bases and J by 6 bases, with 7 bases between.

The chain couples TRBV5-1 to TRBJ2-1; D possibly corresponds to TRBD2 (5 bases). The CDR3 runs 12 residues. CDR1 and CDR2 from the germline V gene are SGHRS and YFSETQ. Trimming left V 4 bases short and J 10 bases short, with 12 bases between. In DNA form, the CDR3 reads TGCGCCAGCAGCCCAGCGGAGGCGGAGCAGTTCTTC. This sequence encodes CASSPAEAEQFF.